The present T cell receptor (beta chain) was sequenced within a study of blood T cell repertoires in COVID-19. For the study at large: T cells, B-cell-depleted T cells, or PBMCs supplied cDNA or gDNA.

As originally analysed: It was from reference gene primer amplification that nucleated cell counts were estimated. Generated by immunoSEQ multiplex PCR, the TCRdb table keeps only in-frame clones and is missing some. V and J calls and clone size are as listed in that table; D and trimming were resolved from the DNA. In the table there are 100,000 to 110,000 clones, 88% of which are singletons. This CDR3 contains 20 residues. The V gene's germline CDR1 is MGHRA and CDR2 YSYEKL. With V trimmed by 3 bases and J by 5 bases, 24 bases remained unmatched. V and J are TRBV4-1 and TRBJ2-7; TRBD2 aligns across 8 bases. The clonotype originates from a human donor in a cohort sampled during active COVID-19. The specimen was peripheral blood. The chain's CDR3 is CASSHRGLKAGEHPAHEQYF. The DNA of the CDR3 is TGCGCCAGCAGCCACAGGGGTCTTAAAGCGGGAGAACATCCTGCCCACGAGCAGTACTTC.